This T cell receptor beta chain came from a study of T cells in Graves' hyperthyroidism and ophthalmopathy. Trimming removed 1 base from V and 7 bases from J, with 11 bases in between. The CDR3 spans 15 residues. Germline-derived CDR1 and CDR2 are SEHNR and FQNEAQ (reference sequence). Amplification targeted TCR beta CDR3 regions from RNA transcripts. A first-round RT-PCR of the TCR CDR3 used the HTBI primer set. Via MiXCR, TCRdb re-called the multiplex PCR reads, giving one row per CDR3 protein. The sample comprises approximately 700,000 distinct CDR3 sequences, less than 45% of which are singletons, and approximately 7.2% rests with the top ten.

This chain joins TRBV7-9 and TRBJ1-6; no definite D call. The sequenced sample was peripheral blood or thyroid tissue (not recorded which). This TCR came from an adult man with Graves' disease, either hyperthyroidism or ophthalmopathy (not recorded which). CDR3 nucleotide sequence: TGTGCCAGCAGCTTAGATGCAGACCCCAATTCACCCCTCCACTTT. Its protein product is CASSLDADPNSPLHF.